Below are 15 T cell receptor beta chains sequenced from a single sample in a study of blood T cell repertoires in COVID-19. Clones were read by immunoSEQ multiplex PCR, and TCRdb kept only the in-frame ones, dropping some. The sample lists 200,000 or so clones; over 80% were seen once. Sequencing used peripheral blood. These receptors all come from a human donor in a cohort sampled during active COVID-19.

This chain joins TRBV9 and TRBJ2-5, with D tentatively TRBD2 (5 bases). Trimming left V 0 bases short and J 0 bases short, with 9 bases between. The CDR3 totals 15 residues. Germline CDR1 reads SGDLS; CDR2 reads YYNGEE. The CDR3 nucleotides read TGTGCCAGCAGCGTAGTGGGAGACAACCAAGAGACCCAGTACTTC. It yields the protein CASSVVGDNQETQYF.

The chain has TRBV25-1 and TRBJ1-5, with TRBD1 as a possible D gene (6 bases). The CDR3 length is 12 residues. From germline, CDR1 is MGHDK and CDR2 SYGVNS. The ends were cut back, 8 bases at V and 5 bases at J, with 10 bases in the middle. The CDR3, as DNA: TGTGCCAGCGCACAGGGCCATCAGCCCCAGCATTTT. This encodes CASAQGHQPQHF.

The chain uses TRBV28 and TRBJ1-2; 7 bases are shared with TRBD1. V shed 4 bases and J 0 bases; nucleotides not matched to a gene: 5. This CDR3 spans 15 amino acids. From germline, CDR1 is MDHEN and CDR2 SYDVKM. The CDR3 loop reads CASSSPGTANYGYTF. Here the CDR3 DNA reads TGTGCCAGCAGTTCCCCCGGGACAGCTAACTATGGCTACACCTTC.

This clone occurred once. The J gene is TRBJ1-3, the V gene TRBV7-9; perhaps TRBD1 as D (5 bases). The CDR3 is made up of 15 amino acids. V lost 7 bases to trimming and J lost 4 bases, with 17 bases between them. Germline CDR1 reads SEHNR; CDR2 reads FQNEAQ (reference sequence). CDR3 sequence (DNA): TGTGCCAGCACCCTTGCGGGACTGGGAGGAAACACCATATATTTT. Translating it yields CASTLAGLGGNTIYF.

This clone was picked up a small number of times. The chain has TRBV6-6 and TRBJ2-7; 12 nucleotides agree with TRBD2. The J segment lost 6 bases and the V segment lost 4 bases, leaving 7 bases of the junction unmatched. The CDR3 has 15 residues. Germline V lookup: CDR1 MNHNY, CDR2 SVGAGI (reference sequence). CDR3 DNA: TGTGCCAGCAGTTCCCTCGGGACTAGCGGGCTCGAGCAGTACTTC. Translating gives CASSSLGTSGLEQYF.

The V gene is TRBV20-1, the J gene TRBJ2-5; D ambiguous. This CDR3 spans 11 amino acids. From germline, CDR1 is DFQATT and CDR2 SNEGSKA (reference sequence). V gave up 6 bases and J gave up 8 bases, with 13 bases separating them. CDR3 in DNA: TGCAGTGCCGAGAGTCTAAAAACCCAGTACTTC. Protein sequence: CSAESLKTQYF.

This sequence joins TRBV7-9 and TRBJ2-3, with 8 bases fitting TRBD2. J lost 7 bases, V lost 1 base, and 10 bases had no gene match. CDR3 length equals 16 residues. Germline values: CDR1 SEHNR, CDR2 FQNEAQ (reference sequence). DNA of the CDR3: TGTGCCAGCAGCTTAGAAGCGGGGGTGGTAAGGAATACGCAGTATTTT. It is translated as CASSLEAGVVRNTQYF.

The chain links TRBV19 to TRBJ1-1; D is uncertain. Germline V gene lookup returns CDR1 LNHDA and CDR2 SQIVND (reference sequence). The V end lost 4 bases, the J end lost 0 bases, and 12 bases lay between the germline ends. The CDR3 totals 15 residues. The CDR3 coding sequence is TGTGCCAGTAGTACCTCCGCAGGAATGAACACTGAAGCTTTCTTT. Protein product: CASSTSAGMNTEAFF.

This rearrangement joins TRBV30 to TRBJ2-3; TRBD2 aligns across 9 bases. V shed 1 base, J shed 3 bases, and the junction held 5 bases outside the gene matches. Germline loops: CDR1 GTSNPN, CDR2 SVGIG (reference sequence). There are 15 residues in the CDR3. CDR3: CAWSDWREGTDTQYF. The CDR3 nucleotides read TGTGCCTGGAGTGATTGGCGGGAGGGAACAGATACGCAGTATTTT.

V gene TRBV28 combines with J gene TRBJ1-4; the D gene is possibly TRBD1 (6 bases). Per the germline V gene, CDR1 is MDHEN and CDR2 is SYDVKM. V dropped 10 bases and J dropped 2 bases, with 14 bases sitting between them. The CDR3 extends over 14 amino acids. CDR3 DNA sequence: TGTGCCATCGGGGGGGGCCGGACTAATGAAAAACTGTTTTTT. It specifies CAIGGGRTNEKLFF.

Points on this clone: Within the sample, other DNA sequences also encode this same CDR3. The chain couples TRBV9 to TRBJ2-7; TRBD2 matches at 7 bases. Germline V gives CDR1 SGDLS, CDR2 YYNGEE. The J segment lost 12 bases and the V segment lost 1 base, leaving 13 bases of the junction unmatched. The CDR3 spans 14 residues. In DNA, the CDR3 is TGTGCCAGCAGCGTACTGGGGGAGGGTGGGCCGTTGTACTTC. It specifies CASSVLGEGGPLYF.

The chain recombines TRBV9 with TRBJ2-1; the match to TRBD2 covers 7 bases. In germline, CDR1 is SGDLS, CDR2 YYNGEE. The CDR3 is 17 amino acids. The ends lost 3 bases at V and 6 bases at J; junction bases unmatched: 15. DNA for the CDR3: TGTGCCAGCAGCGGCCTTCCGGGGGGAGTCCCATCCAATGAGCAGTTCTTC. This translates into CASSGLPGGVPSNEQFF.

The chain employs TRBV9 and TRBJ2-7; 9 bases agree with TRBD2. The V and J ends lost 4 bases and 6 bases, in that order; junction bases with no gene match: 8. The CDR3 contains 14 residues. Germline assignment: CDR1 SGDLS and CDR2 YYNGEE. The CDR3 reads CASSSSSGRSEQYF. As DNA, the CDR3 is TGTGCCAGCAGCTCGAGTAGCGGGAGATCCGAGCAGTACTTC.

The chain carries TRBV4-3 and TRBJ2-1, with 10 bases aligning to TRBD2. J gave up 11 bases and V 0 bases, and 1 base lay outside the gene matches. CDR1 is LGHNA and CDR2 is YSLEER in the germline V gene. The length of the CDR3 is 13 residues. This chain's CDR3 is CASSQDTSGKQFF. CDR3 bases: TGCGCCAGCAGCCAAGATACTAGCGGGAAGCAGTTCTTC.

The genes are TRBV30 and TRBJ1-5; TRBD1 is a possible D gene (5 bases). The CDR3 covers 13 residues. Germline CDR1 is GTSNPN and CDR2 is SVGIG (reference sequence). V was trimmed by 3 bases and J by 4 bases, leaving 10 bases between them. The CDR3 nucleotides read TGTGCCTGGAGCCCTCAGGGTAATCAGCCCCAGCATTTT. The encoded protein is CAWSPQGNQPQHF.